The 22 T cell receptor beta chains listed next were all sequenced from one sample in a study of spatial heterogeneity in lung cancer. No antigens are known for them. Time point specified: sample taken at primary tumor resection. Whole-study results and caveats: Tumoral mutation counts were tracked by counts of expanded intratumoral alpha and beta TCRs.

One entry per CDR3 protein results from TCRdb running MiXCR on the 5' RACE reads. The table lists around 13,000 distinct CDR3 sequences, 4.5% to 5.5% of them singletons. Sequencing was performed on lung tumor tissue, taken at surgery. These receptors all stem from a male donor with early-stage non-small cell lung cancer.

The table lists this clonotype with many counts. A library prepared for alpha chains yielded this beta chain as an off-target read; its size is of little meaning. J is TRBJ2-3 and V is TRBV29-1; D perhaps matches TRBD1 (5 bases). Looked up from germline, CDR1 is SQVTM and CDR2 is ANQGSEA. Deletions cut 4 bases from V and 0 bases from J, with 11 bases between. The CDR3 has 14 residues. The DNA for the CDR3 is TGCAGCGTTGGGGGAAGGGGTAGCACAGATACGCAGTATTTT. This sequence encodes CSVGGRGSTDTQYF.

In its sample, this clonotype was seen many times. This beta chain is a stray read from a library made for alpha chains; its abundance is not meaningful. V gene TRBV7-2 combines with J gene TRBJ2-7; D possibly corresponds to TRBD1 (6 bases). This CDR3 region has 16 residues. Germline V CDR1 and CDR2: SGHTA, FQGNSA. The V end lost 1 base, the J end lost 3 bases, and 16 bases lay between the germline ends. The CDR3 DNA follows: TGTGCCAGCAGCTTAGTATCCATTGGACAGAACTACGAGCAGTACTTC. Protein: CASSLVSIGQNYEQYF.

Many counts were recorded for this clonotype. This beta chain turned up in a library designed for alpha chains; as an off-target read, its abundance says little. CDR3 sequence: CSATGQGATNTEAFF. The CDR3 DNA is TGCAGTGCCACTGGACAGGGGGCAACGAACACTGAAGCTTTCTTT. The chain employs TRBV20-1 and TRBJ1-1, with 11 bases fitting TRBD1. Unmatched junction bases numbered 7, after V lost 6 bases and J lost 1 base. The CDR3 spans 15 residues. The V gene's germline CDR1 is DFQATT and CDR2 SNEGSKA (reference sequence).

This clonotype is medium-sized (0.01 to 0.1%) in the sample. The library was designed around alpha chains, so this beta chain is a stray read whose abundance carries little weight. V usage is TRBV20-1 and J usage is TRBJ2-7; D unclear. This CDR3 comprises 16 residues. The germline CDR1 and CDR2 sequences are DFQATT and SNEGSKA (reference sequence). Trimming left V 6 bases short and J 1 base short, with 22 bases between. The CDR3 spells CSAIRSDGSRSYEQYF. The CDR3 DNA reads as TGCAGTGCCATCCGATCGGACGGATCTAGGTCCTACGAGCAGTACTTC.

This clonotype came up many times. Because this beta chain is a stray read in a library intended to capture alpha chains, its abundance should not be given much weight. The rearrangement joins TRBV7-2 to TRBJ2-7; no definite D call. V gave up 1 base and J gave up 0 bases, with 10 bases separating them. This CDR3 is built from 15 residues. CDR1 is SGHTA and CDR2 is FQGNSA in the germline V gene. The CDR3 DNA follows: TGTGCCAGCAGCTTAGATATCCGGTTCTCCTACGAGCAGTACTTC. Protein product: CASSLDIRFSYEQYF.

In this sample, this clonotype turned up many times. This beta chain is a stray read from a library made for alpha chains; its abundance is not meaningful. CDR3 in amino acids: CASSSPGGQGSNNSPLHF. The CDR3 DNA reads as TGTGCCAGCAGCTCACCGGGGGGACAGGGGTCAAATAATTCACCCCTCCACTTT. The gene calls are TRBV7-9 and TRBJ1-6; TRBD1 matches 10 bases. This CDR3 region has 18 residues. V lost 4 bases, J lost 5 bases, and 11 bases stayed unmatched. The V gene's germline CDR1 is SEHNR and CDR2 FQNEAQ (reference sequence).

This clonotype has more than one count but fewer than ten. Being off target in a library aimed at alpha chains, this beta chain has a size of little meaning. The chain combines TRBV5-6 with TRBJ1-4, with 7 bases fitting TRBD1. This CDR3 contains 15 residues. The V segment lost 0 bases and the J segment 8 bases; nucleotides outside the gene matches: 7. From germline, CDR1 is SGHDT and CDR2 YYEEEE. CDR3: CASSLGPGGREKLFF. CDR3 sequence (DNA): TGTGCCAGCAGCTTGGGGCCAGGGGGAAGAGAAAAACTGTTTTTT.

This clonotype has ten or more counts. Within a library made for alpha chains, this beta chain is off target, and its count is uninformative. The chain couples TRBV7-8 to TRBJ2-3; D remains ambiguous. Trimming pared 4 bases from V and 7 bases from J, leaving 18 bases between. CDR1 is SGHVS and CDR2 is FQNEAQ in the germline V gene. The CDR3 has 15 residues. The CDR3 DNA follows: TGTGCCAGCAGCTCAAAAACCGCCTTTATGAATACGCAGTATTTT. Protein product: CASSSKTAFMNTQYF.

In its sample, this clonotype was seen many times. Within a library made for alpha chains, this beta chain is off target, and its count is uninformative. The chain carries TRBV6-5 and TRBJ1-5; the D is unclear. Trimming cost V 5 bases and J 6 bases, with 11 bases left between them. The CDR3 has 13 residues. Germline CDR1 reads MNHEY; CDR2 reads SVGAGI. CDR3 coding DNA: TGTGCCAGCAGTGCCTCCACGGGTCAGCCCCAGCATTTT. As protein: CASSASTGQPQHF.

Comments on this clonotype: Being off target in a library aimed at alpha chains, this beta chain has a size of little meaning. J is TRBJ2-3 and V is TRBV12-3 or TRBV12-4; TRBD2 matches at 7 bases. The CDR3 runs 19 residues. J gave up 2 bases and V 5 bases, and 19 bases lay outside the gene matches. CDR3: CASSPSGGRISIFTDTQYF. The CDR3 DNA is TGTGCCAGCAGTCCCTCGGGGGGAAGGATATCGATATTCACAGATACGCAGTATTTT.

At least ten counts were recorded for this clonotype. This beta chain slipped into a library made for alpha chains as a stray read, so its size is not meaningful. The chain joins TRBV5-1 to TRBJ1-2; D not resolved. The V end lost 1 base, the J end lost 0 bases, and 10 bases lay between the germline ends. The germline V gene encodes CDR1 SGHRS and CDR2 YFSETQ. CDR3 length: 15 amino acids. Here the CDR3 DNA reads TGCGCCAGCAGCTTGATAGGTGCAGCTAACTATGGCTACACCTTC. It translates to CASSLIGAANYGYTF.

This clonotype was counted at least ten times. This beta chain is a stray sequence in a library constructed for alpha chains; its clone size is not meaningful. The V and J genes are TRBV11-2 and TRBJ2-7; 7 bases map to TRBD1. The CDR3 totals 14 residues. J lost 3 bases, V lost 5 bases, and 7 bases had no gene match. In germline, CDR1 is SGHAT, CDR2 FQNNGV. CDR3 DNA: TGTGCCAGCAGCCGGCGGACAGGAGGCTACGAGCAGTACTTC. Protein: CASSRRTGGYEQYF.

This clonotype was recorded many times. This beta chain turned up in a library designed for alpha chains; as an off-target read, its abundance says little. The chain combines TRBV20-1 with TRBJ2-3; 8 nucleotides agree with TRBD1. Looked up from germline, CDR1 is DFQATT and CDR2 is SNEGSKA (reference sequence). J was trimmed by 4 bases and V by 4 bases; bases with no gene match: 1. The CDR3 spans 12 residues. The CDR3 protein is CSAKQGADTQYF. CDR3 nucleotides: TGCAGTGCTAAACAGGGGGCAGATACGCAGTATTTT.

This clonotype was seen many times. Found in a library prepared for alpha chains, this beta chain is an off-target read, and its abundance has little meaning. The chain is built from TRBV5-1 and TRBJ2-2; D possibly matches TRBD1 or TRBD2 (5 bases each). The CDR3 length is 15 residues. The germline V and J ends were trimmed by 2 bases and 4 bases, with 12 bases remaining between them. Germline V gene lookup returns CDR1 SGHRS and CDR2 YFSETQ. CDR3 sequence (DNA): TGCGCCAGCAGCTTCCTGAGGGGCGGCACCGGGGAGCTGTTTTTT. Its translation is CASSFLRGGTGELFF.

This clonotype was observed many times. A library prepared for alpha chains yielded this beta chain as an off-target read; its size is of little meaning. The V gene is TRBV6-2 or TRBV6-3, the J gene TRBJ2-1, with D hard to call. Looked up from germline, CDR1 is MNHEY and CDR2 is SVGEGT. Trimming stripped 1 base from V and 5 bases from J, with 6 bases between. The CDR3 sequence is 13 residues long. CDR3 sequence: CASSYLVDNEQFF. The DNA of the CDR3 is TGTGCCAGCAGTTACTTGGTGGACAATGAGCAGTTCTTC.

This clonotype has ten or more counts. With the library built for alpha chains, this beta chain is off target and its frequency is not meaningful. This chain uses TRBV27 with TRBJ2-5; 8 bases are shared with TRBD1. J lost 5 bases, V lost 2 bases, and 16 bases had no gene match. Looked up from germline, CDR1 is MNHEY and CDR2 is SMNVEV (reference sequence). The CDR3 consists of 18 residues. The CDR3 spells CASSLGGGTGQIQETQYF. In DNA form, the CDR3 reads TGTGCCAGCAGTTTAGGGGGTGGGACAGGCCAAATCCAGGAGACCCAGTACTTC.

This clonotype has ten or more counts. Its ends do not fully match the called genes, so a read error is possible. Since the library was made to target alpha chains, this beta chain is a stray read and its abundance is not meaningful. The V call is TRBV7-7, the J call TRBJ2-3; 10 positions match TRBD2. The germline V gene has CDR1 SSHAT and CDR2 FNYEAQ (reference sequence). The CDR3 sequence is 15 residues long. In DNA, the CDR3 is TGTGCTAGCAGCGCCGGGACTAGCGGCACAGATACGCAGTATTTT. Translating gives CASSAGTSGTDTQYF. The full variable domain, with the rest looked up from reference TRBV7-7 and TRBJ2-3, is GAGVSQSPRYKVTKRGQDVTLRCDPISSHATLYWYQQALGQGPEFLTYFNYEAQPDKSGLPSDRFSAERPEGSISTLTIQRTEQRDSAMYRCASSAGTSGTDTQYFGPGTRLTVL.

This clonotype came up many times. A library prepared for alpha chains yielded this beta chain as an off-target read; its size is of little meaning. V is TRBV21-1 and J is TRBJ2-7; the D call in the table, TRBD2, was not verified against the DNA. TRBV21-1 is shown as a pseudogene. The CDR3 length is 17 residues. As DNA, the CDR3 is TGTGCCAGCAGCAAAGTTACACAAGGGAATAAGGGGAGCGAGCAGTACTTC. It encodes CASSKVTQGNKGSEQYF.

There are many counts of this clonotype. This beta chain is a stray sequence in a library constructed for alpha chains; its clone size is not meaningful. The chain carries TRBV12-3 or TRBV12-4 and TRBJ2-3; tentatively, D is TRBD1 (7 bases). The V gene lost 5 bases and the J gene lost 5 bases, with 26 bases spanning the gap. CDR3 length: 18 amino acids. CDR3 DNA sequence: TGTGCCAGCAGTGGCGGGACAGTTCCCCATCGACCTCGAGATACGCAGTATTTT. This encodes CASSGGTVPHRPRDTQYF.

This clonotype has a count of ten or more. Because the library targeted alpha chains, this beta chain is an off-target read whose size means little. The chain couples TRBV7-9 to TRBJ2-3; D might be TRBD2 (5 bases). V was clipped by 1 base and J by 1 base, with 9 bases between them. Germline CDR1 SEHNR, CDR2 FQNEAQ (reference sequence). This CDR3 is built from 15 residues. CDR3 region: CASSLEGLRTDTQYF. The CDR3 region has the DNA TGTGCCAGCAGCTTAGAAGGACTCCGCACAGATACGCAGTATTTT.

Comment on this clonotype: This beta chain turned up in a library designed for alpha chains; as an off-target read, its abundance says little. CDR3 amino acids: CASSRRAGEQFF. CDR3 DNA: TGTGCCAGCAGTCGCAGGGCGGGTGAGCAGTTCTTC. This sequence joins TRBV28 and TRBJ2-1; D might be TRBD1 or TRBD2, each matching 5 bases. V was shortened by 5 bases and J by 9 bases, with 11 bases between the two germline ends. The length of the CDR3 is 12 residues. Germline values: CDR1 MDHEN, CDR2 SYDVKM.

This clonotype was counted ten times or more. This beta chain came through as a stray read in a library set up for alpha chains, and its size says little. The V and J genes are TRBV28 and TRBJ1-6, with a weak D call TRBD1 (5 bases). Trimming took off 8 bases at V and 13 bases at J, with 21 bases between the two ends. The CDR3 contains 14 residues. Germline CDR1 reads MDHEN; CDR2 reads SYDVKM. DNA for the CDR3: TGTGCCAGCGGGCGGGGGTTTCCCACCGGCCCCCTCCACTTT. Residues: CASGRGFPTGPLHF.